A single sample is the source of the 8 T cell receptor beta chains below, sequenced in a study of T cell responses to AZD1222 COVID-19 vaccine. Assay used: immunoSEQ multiplex PCR; TCRdb lists only in-frame clones, some missing. Of roughly 130,000 clones in the sample, around 90% were seen once. The input for sequencing was peripheral blood, taken on day 0 of AZD1222 vaccination. The receptors shown here come from an adult in good health.

This CDR3 reads CASKRGGSYEQYF. DNA of the CDR3: TGTGCCAGCAAAAGGGGGGGCTCCTACGAGCAGTACTTC. The V and J genes are TRBV28 and TRBJ2-7; D may be TRBD2 (7 bases). From germline, CDR1 is MDHEN and CDR2 SYDVKM. The CDR3 runs to 13 residues. Between the trimmed V and J ends, which lost 7 bases and 0 bases, there was a span of 10 bases.

The chain combines TRBV19 with TRBJ2-7; possibly TRBD1 for D (5 bases). V was pared by 4 bases and J by 2 bases, with 12 bases between. Germline CDR1 LNHDA, CDR2 SQIVND (reference sequence). The CDR3 totals 14 residues. The CDR3 protein is CASSRQLGAYEQYF. CDR3 DNA sequence: TGTGCCAGTAGTAGACAGCTAGGGGCCTACGAGCAGTACTTC.

The CDR3 DNA reads as TGTGCCAGCAGCTCCCCCGGGTCCGAAGGCGGCTACACCTTC. It yields the protein CASSSPGSEGGYTF. This chain links TRBV5-4 with TRBJ1-2; D unresolved. The V end was cut by 3 bases, the J end by 8 bases, with 17 bases between. The V gene's germline CDR1 is SGHNT and CDR2 YYREEE (reference sequence). This CDR3 contains 14 residues.

The chain carries TRBV12-5 and TRBJ2-7; the match to TRBD1 covers 7 bases. The CDR3 sequence is 15 residues long. The J segment lost 6 bases and the V segment lost 0 bases, leaving 8 bases of the junction unmatched. CDR1 is LGHNT, CDR2 FRNRAP, per germline. DNA of the CDR3: TGTGCTAGTGGTTTGGTTATCGACAGGGTCCGCGAGCAGTACTTC. It specifies CASGLVIDRVREQYF. Combining the CDR3 with reference TRBV12-5 and TRBJ2-7 gives the whole variable domain DARVTQTPRHKVTEMGQEVTMRCQPILGHNTVFWYRQTMMQGLELLAYFRNRAPLDDSGMPKDRFSAEMPDATLATLKIQPSEPRDSAVYFCASGLVIDRVREQYFGPGTRLTVT.

J is TRBJ1-2 and V is TRBV5-5, with unresolved D. This CDR3 comprises 13 residues. CDR1 and CDR2 from the germline V gene are SGHKS and YYEKEE (reference sequence). The germline V and J ends were trimmed by 0 bases and 8 bases, with 11 bases remaining between them. The CDR3 here is CASSLGTSMGYTF. In DNA, the CDR3 is TGTGCCAGCAGCTTGGGGACTTCTATGGGCTACACCTTC.

The chain joins TRBV7-2 to TRBJ1-1, with D unresolved. Per germline, CDR1 SGHTA and CDR2 FQGNSA. The CDR3 length is 14 residues. The V gene lost 5 bases and the J gene lost 1 base, with 11 bases spanning the gap. DNA of the CDR3: TGTGCCAGCAGCCCCATGGGCAAGAACACTGAAGCTTTCTTT. Protein: CASSPMGKNTEAFF.

This clone was observed a few times. J is TRBJ2-7 and V is TRBV25-1; D uncertain. The germline V gene has CDR1 MGHDK and CDR2 SYGVNS. The CDR3 is 13 amino acids. V lost 6 bases and J 3 bases, leaving 12 bases between the germline ends. CDR3 DNA sequence: TGTGCCAGCAGGCAAGATGAGAGCTACGAGCAGTACTTC. Its translation: CASRQDESYEQYF.

The chain is built from TRBV9 and TRBJ2-1; 9 bases are shared with TRBD2. Germline V CDR1 and CDR2: SGDLS, YYNGEE. CDR3 size: 15 residues. The junction had 11 bases not matched to a gene; V was cut back by 4 bases and J by 9 bases. In DNA, the CDR3 is TGTGCCAGCAGCCTGACTAGCGGTACCTTTGGTGAGCAGTTCTTC. Encoded protein: CASSLTSGTFGEQFF.